The present T cell receptor (beta chain) was sequenced within a study of T-cell reconstitution after alpha-beta-depleted transplantation in children (dated by TCRdb to the mid-2010s). In terms of the full investigation: Using TCR repertoire profiling, the study quantitatively followed how T-cell immune reconstitution unfolded in children after TCRalphabeta/CD19-depleted allogeneic hematopoietic cell transplantation. The investigation overall reported the following: Hyperexpanded clone frequencies declined over subsequent months; after one year, T-cell counts and TCRbeta diversity were mostly attributed to newly produced T cells. In some patients, the high TCRbeta diversity seen at day 60 was put down to recipient T cells and intrathymic progenitors that had survived conditioning. The apparently early recovery of alphabetaT-cell counts about two months after transplant reportedly depended on only several hundred rapidly expanded clones that came from non-depleted graft cells.

The treatment or condition label corresponds to: allogeneic hematopoietic cell transplantation with graft depleted of TCRalphabeta T cells and CD19 B cells. The children who served as transplant recipients had been given grafts of TCRalphabeta/CD19-depleted allogeneic hematopoietic cells. Library preparation used PCR. Instrument on record: Illumina HiSeq 2500. TCR libraries were prepared with molecular barcoding, using unique molecular identifiers to normalize TCRbeta repertoire quantification. TCRdb's own reprocessing of the public reads used fastp at Q25 and MiXCR and kept productive beta chains. Identical CDR3 protein sequences are pooled into one entry, listed with their most common genes and DNA. A total of 800,000 to 1,000,000 distinct CDR3 sequences appear in this sample, under 30% of them only once. The ten largest clones take up about 28% of the sample. There are a few counts of this clonotype. Which antigen it targets is not known. No clone much larger than this one lies a single base away; base qualities are absent.

From cysteine to phenylalanine, the CDR3 is 16 amino acids long. The retained sequence is limited to the CDR3, 48 bases, with the frame set at the first base. From V the trimming removes 5 bases and from J it removes 2 bases, while the gene matches leave 8 bases of the junction unaccounted for. Rearrangement joined TRBV12-3 or TRBV12-4 to TRBJ2-2; a stretch of 7 junction bases matches TRBD2. The sequence came from a boy under two years old who had a stem cell transplant for SCID, so the T cells may come from the graft donor. The material sequenced was PBMCs, mostly from graft donor cells, taken 360 days after TCRalphabeta/CD19-depleted stem cell transplant. The CDR3 region: CASSTVGGTNTGELFF. In nucleotide form, the sequence is TGTGCCAGCAGTACTGTGGGAGGGACCAACACCGGGGAGCTGTTTTTT.